Detailed here is one T cell receptor (beta chain). Its antigen is unidentified. The PCR contained 60 Vbeta and 13 Jbeta primers. Per the authors' pipeline: In a later analysis, of 84 million or so unique beta chains, about 10 million appeared in at least two donors. The assay was immunoSEQ multiplex PCR, and TCRdb's table has in-frame clones only and misses some. V and J calls and clone size are copied from that table; D and trimming were computed from the DNA. The sample has about 90,000 clones; roughly 80% are singletons. This specimen belongs to a study of cytomegalovirus exposure and HLA in healthy donors. Overall study findings and caveats: Later on, a genetic analysis was performed. It linked a missense variant in DCLRE1C with V- and J-gene trimming of TCR beta.

Trimming took off 4 bases at V and 3 bases at J, with 11 bases between the two ends. The CDR3 length is 14 residues. CDR1 SGHRS and CDR2 YFSETQ come from the germline V gene. This clonotype was obtained from a boy under 18 in good health and CMV-seronegative. Sequenced material: PBMCs. The rearrangement joins TRBV5-1 to TRBJ1-5, with a tentative D call TRBD1 (5 bases). The CDR3 spells CASSPDSPNQPQHF. As DNA, the CDR3 is TGCGCCAGCAGCCCCGACAGCCCCAATCAGCCCCAGCATTTT.